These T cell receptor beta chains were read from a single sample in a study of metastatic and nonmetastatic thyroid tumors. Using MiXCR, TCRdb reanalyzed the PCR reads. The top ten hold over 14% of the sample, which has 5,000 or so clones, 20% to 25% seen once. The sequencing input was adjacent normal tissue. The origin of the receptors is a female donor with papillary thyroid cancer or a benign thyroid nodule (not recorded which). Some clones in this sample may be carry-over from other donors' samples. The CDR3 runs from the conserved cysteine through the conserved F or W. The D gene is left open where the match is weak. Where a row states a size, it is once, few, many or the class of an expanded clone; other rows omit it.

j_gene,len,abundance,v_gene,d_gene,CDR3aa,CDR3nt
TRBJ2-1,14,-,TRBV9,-,CASSPGGSYNEQFF,TGTGCCAGCAGCCCCGGTGGGTCCTACAATGAGCAGTTCTTC
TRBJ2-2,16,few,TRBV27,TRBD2,CASSLLLSGALRELFF,TGTGCCAGCAGTTTATTGTTAAGCGGGGCCTTGAGGGAGCTGTTTTTT
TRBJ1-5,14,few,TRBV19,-,CASSSGTTNQPQHF,TGTGCCAGTAGTTCGGGGACAACAAATCAGCCCCAGCATTTT
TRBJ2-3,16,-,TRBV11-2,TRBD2,CASSRTSGGGTDTQYF,TGTGCCAGCAGCAGGACTAGCGGGGGGGGCACAGATACGCAGTATTTT
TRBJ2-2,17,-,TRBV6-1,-,CASSEWVARGDLGDLFF,TGTGCCAGCAGTGAATGGGTGGCCAGGGGGGATTTGGGGGATCTGTTTTTT
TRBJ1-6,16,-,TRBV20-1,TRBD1,CSASVMGQPYNSPLHF,TGCAGTGCTAGCGTCATGGGACAGCCTTATAATTCACCCCTCCACTTT
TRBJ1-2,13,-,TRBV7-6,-,CASSLDENYGYTF,TGTGCCAGCAGCCTGGACGAGAACTATGGCTACACCTTC
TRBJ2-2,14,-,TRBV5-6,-,CASSFGPNTGELFF,TGTGCCAGCAGCTTCGGTCCCAACACCGGGGAGCTGTTTTTT
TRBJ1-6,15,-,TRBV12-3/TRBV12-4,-,CASSFGSSYNSPLHF,TGTGCCAGCAGTTTTGGGAGCTCCTATAATTCACCCCTCCACTTT
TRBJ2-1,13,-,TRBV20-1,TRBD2,CSANLAGGDEQFF,TGCAGTGCTAACCTAGCGGGCGGAGATGAGCAGTTCTTC
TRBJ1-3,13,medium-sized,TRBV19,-,CASSFSSGNTIYF,TGTGCCAGTAGTTTCAGCTCTGGAAACACCATATATTTT
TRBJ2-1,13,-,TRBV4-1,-,CASSIRGINEQFF,TGCGCCAGCAGCATTCGAGGGATCAATGAGCAGTTCTTC
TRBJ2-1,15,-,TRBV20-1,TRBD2,CSAEDSGRGKGEQFF,TGCAGTGCGGAAGATAGCGGGAGGGGGAAGGGTGAGCAGTTCTTC
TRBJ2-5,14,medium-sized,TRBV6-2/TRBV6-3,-,CASSYGSSVETQYF,TGTGCCAGCAGTTACGGGTCTAGCGTGGAGACCCAGTACTTC
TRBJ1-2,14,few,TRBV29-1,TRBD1,CSVVGDRGLYGYTF,TGCAGCGTTGTTGGGGACAGGGGACTCTATGGCTACACCTTC
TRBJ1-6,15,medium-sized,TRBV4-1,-,CASSQDQAELSPLHF,TGCGCCAGCAGCCAAGATCAGGCAGAGCTTTCACCCCTCCACTTT
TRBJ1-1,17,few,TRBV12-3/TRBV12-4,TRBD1,CVSSPTGGAVGGTEAFF,TGTGTCAGCAGTCCGACAGGGGGCGCGGTCGGTGGGACTGAAGCTTTCTTT
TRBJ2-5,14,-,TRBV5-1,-,CASSLLGGAETQYF,TGCGCCAGCAGCTTGTTAGGGGGGGCAGAGACCCAGTACTTC
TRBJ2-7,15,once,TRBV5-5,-,CASSATRVGSYEQYF,TGTGCCAGCAGCGCGACCAGGGTGGGCTCCTACGAGCAGTACTTC
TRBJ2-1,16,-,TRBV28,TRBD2,CASSHGKTSGKTEQFF,TGTGCCAGCAGCCACGGAAAGACTAGCGGGAAGACTGAGCAGTTCTTC
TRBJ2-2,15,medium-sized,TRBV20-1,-,CSASLRGAVTGELFF,TGCAGTGCTAGCCTCCGTGGGGCTGTTACCGGGGAGCTGTTTTTT
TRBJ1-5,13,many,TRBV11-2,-,CASSPRGGRAQHF,TGTGCCAGCAGCCCGCGGGGGGGGAGGGCCCAGCATTTT
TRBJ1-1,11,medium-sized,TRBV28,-,CASSLDREAFF,TGTGCCAGCAGTCTTGACAGGGAAGCTTTCTTT
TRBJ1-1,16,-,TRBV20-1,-,CSARDGRRTVNTEAFF,TGCAGTGCTAGAGACGGCCGGCGGACAGTAAACACTGAAGCTTTCTTT
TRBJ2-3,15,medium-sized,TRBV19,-,CASSIKVGVGDTQYF,TGTGCCAGTAGTATTAAGGTGGGGGTCGGGGATACGCAGTATTTT
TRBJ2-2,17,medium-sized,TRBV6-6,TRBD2,CASSYTSGRANTGELFF,TGTGCCAGCAGTTACACTAGCGGGAGGGCGAACACCGGGGAGCTGTTTTTT
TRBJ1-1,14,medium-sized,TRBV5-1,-,CASSLGGGYTEAFF,TGCGCCAGCAGCTTGGGGGGCGGATACACTGAAGCTTTCTTT
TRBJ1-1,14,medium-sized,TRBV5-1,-,CASSLARGWGEAFF,TGCGCCAGCAGCTTGGCCCGAGGTTGGGGTGAAGCTTTCTTT
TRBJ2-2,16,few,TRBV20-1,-,CSARDSLKRGIGEPFF,TGCAGTGCTAGGGACAGTCTAAAAAGGGGCATCGGGGAGCCGTTTTTT
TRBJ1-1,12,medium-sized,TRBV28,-,CASSLSKFEAFF,TGTGCCAGCAGTTTATCCAAGTTCGAAGCTTTCTTT
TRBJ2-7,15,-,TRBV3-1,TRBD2,CASSPSGGGSYEQYF,TGTGCCAGCAGCCCGAGCGGGGGGGGCTCCTACGAGCAGTACTTC
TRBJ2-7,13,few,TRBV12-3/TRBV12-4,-,CASSLAQGHEQYF,TGTGCCAGCAGTTTAGCGCAAGGGCACGAGCAGTACTTC
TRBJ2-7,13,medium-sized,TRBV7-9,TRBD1,CASSTQGAGEQYF,TGTGCCAGCAGCACTCAGGGGGCGGGTGAGCAGTACTTC
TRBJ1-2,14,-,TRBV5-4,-,CTSSLLGDEYGYTF,TGTACCAGCAGCTTACTGGGAGATGAATATGGCTACACCTTC
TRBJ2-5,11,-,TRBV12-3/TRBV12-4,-,CASSLRETQYF,TGTGCCAGCAGTTTGCGGGAGACCCAGTACTTC
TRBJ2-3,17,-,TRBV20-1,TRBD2,CSARDLLAGWDADTQYF,TGCAGTGCTAGAGATCTTCTAGCGGGGTGGGACGCAGATACGCAGTATTTT
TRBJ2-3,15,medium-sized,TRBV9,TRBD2,CASSLSGGFTDTQYF,TGTGCCAGCAGTCTTAGCGGGGGCTTCACAGATACGCAGTATTTT